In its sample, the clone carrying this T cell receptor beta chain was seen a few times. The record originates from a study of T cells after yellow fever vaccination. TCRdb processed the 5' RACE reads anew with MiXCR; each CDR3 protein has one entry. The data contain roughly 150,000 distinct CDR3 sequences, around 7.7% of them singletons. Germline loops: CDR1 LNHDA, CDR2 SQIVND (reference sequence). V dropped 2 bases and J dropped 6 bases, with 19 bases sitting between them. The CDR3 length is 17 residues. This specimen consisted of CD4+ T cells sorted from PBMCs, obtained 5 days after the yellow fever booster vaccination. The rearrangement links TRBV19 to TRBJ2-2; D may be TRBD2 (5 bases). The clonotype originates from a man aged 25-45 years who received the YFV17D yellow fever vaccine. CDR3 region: CASSIQLTRRASGELFF. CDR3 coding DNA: TGTGCCAGTAGTATACAACTCACGAGGCGGGCCTCCGGGGAGCTGTTTTTT.